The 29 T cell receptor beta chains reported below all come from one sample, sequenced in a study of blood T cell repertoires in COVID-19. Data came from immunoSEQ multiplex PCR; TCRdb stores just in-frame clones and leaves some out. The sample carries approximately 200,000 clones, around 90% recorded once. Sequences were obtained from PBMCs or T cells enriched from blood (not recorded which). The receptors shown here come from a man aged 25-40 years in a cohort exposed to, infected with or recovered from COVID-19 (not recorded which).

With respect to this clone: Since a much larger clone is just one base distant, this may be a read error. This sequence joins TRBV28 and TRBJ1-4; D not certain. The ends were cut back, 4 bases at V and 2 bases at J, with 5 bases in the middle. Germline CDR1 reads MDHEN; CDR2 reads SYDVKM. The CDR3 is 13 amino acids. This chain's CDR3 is CASSYGTNEKLFF. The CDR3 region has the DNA TGTGCCAGCAGTTACGGGACTAATGAAAAACTGTTTTTT.

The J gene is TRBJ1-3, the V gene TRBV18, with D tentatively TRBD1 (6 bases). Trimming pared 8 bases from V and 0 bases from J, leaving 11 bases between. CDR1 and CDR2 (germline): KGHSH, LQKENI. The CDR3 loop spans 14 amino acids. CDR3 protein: CASTGQSSGNTIYF. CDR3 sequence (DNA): TGTGCCAGCACCGGACAGTCCTCTGGAAACACCATATATTTT.

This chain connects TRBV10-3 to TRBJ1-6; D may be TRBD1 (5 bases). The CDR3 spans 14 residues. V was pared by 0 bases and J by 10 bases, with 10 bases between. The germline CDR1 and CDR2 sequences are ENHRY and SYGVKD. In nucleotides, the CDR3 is TGTGCCATCAGTGAGTCGGGGCCGAGCTCACCCCTCCACTTT. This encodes CAISESGPSSPLHF.

CDR3 amino acids: CASGDRGGSYNEQFF. CDR3 in DNA: TGCGCCAGCGGTGACAGGGGAGGGTCCTACAATGAGCAGTTCTTC. The chain employs TRBV5-1 and TRBJ2-1; D might be TRBD1 (8 bases). V lost 7 bases and J lost 1, with 15 bases in between. This CDR3 is 15 amino acids long. CDR1 and CDR2 from the germline V gene are SGHRS and YFSETQ.

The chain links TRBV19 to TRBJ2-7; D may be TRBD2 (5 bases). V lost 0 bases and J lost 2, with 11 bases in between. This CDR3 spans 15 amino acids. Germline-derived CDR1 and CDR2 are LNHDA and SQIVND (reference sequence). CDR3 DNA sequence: TGTGCCAGTAGTATAGATCAACGGGGTCCCTACGAGCAGTACTTC. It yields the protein CASSIDQRGPYEQYF.

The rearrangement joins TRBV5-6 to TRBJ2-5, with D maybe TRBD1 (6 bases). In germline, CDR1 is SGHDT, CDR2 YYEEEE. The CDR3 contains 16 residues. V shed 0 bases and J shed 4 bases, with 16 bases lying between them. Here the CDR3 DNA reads TGTGCCAGCAGCTTGGACGGCAGGGGAGTAGGAGAGACCCAGTACTTC. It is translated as CASSLDGRGVGETQYF.

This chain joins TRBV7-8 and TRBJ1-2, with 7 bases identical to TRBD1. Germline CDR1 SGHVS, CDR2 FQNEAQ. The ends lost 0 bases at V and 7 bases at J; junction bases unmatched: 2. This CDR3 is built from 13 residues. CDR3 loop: CASSLAPGGGYTF. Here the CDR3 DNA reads TGTGCCAGCAGCTTAGCTCCAGGGGGTGGCTACACCTTC.

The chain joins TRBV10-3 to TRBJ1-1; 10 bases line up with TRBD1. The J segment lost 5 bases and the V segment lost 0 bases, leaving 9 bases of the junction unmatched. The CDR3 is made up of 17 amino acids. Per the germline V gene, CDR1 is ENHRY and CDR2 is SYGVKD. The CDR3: CAISESYRRTGGTEAFF. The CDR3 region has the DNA TGTGCCATCAGTGAGTCGTACCGGAGGACAGGGGGAACTGAAGCTTTCTTT.

CDR3 in amino acids: CASSLSGRVPNEQFF. The DNA for the CDR3 is TGTGCCAGCAGCTTGAGCGGGAGGGTTCCCAATGAGCAGTTCTTC. This chain links TRBV7-6 with TRBJ2-1, with 10 bases aligning to TRBD2. The germline gives CDR1 SGHVS, CDR2 FNYEAQ. The junction had 5 bases not matched to a gene; V was cut back by 3 bases and J by 6 bases. CDR3 length: 15 amino acids.

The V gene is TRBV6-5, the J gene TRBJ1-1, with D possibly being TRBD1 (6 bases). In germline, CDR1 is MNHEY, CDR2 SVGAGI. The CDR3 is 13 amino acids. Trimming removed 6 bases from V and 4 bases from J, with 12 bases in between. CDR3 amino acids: CASRGLGGTEAFF. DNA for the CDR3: TGTGCCAGCAGGGGATTAGGGGGCACTGAAGCTTTCTTT.

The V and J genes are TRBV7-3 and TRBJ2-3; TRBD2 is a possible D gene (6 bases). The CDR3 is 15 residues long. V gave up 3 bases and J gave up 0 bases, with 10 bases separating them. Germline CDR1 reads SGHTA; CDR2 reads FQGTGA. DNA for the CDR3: TGTGCCAGCAGCTTCGGGACTTCTAGCACAGATACGCAGTATTTT. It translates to CASSFGTSSTDTQYF.

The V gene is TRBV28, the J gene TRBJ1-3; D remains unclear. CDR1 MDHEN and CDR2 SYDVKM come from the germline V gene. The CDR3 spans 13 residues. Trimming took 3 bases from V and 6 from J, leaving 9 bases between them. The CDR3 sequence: CASSFLLANTIYF. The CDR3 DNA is TGTGCCAGCAGTTTTCTCTTGGCAAACACCATATATTTT.

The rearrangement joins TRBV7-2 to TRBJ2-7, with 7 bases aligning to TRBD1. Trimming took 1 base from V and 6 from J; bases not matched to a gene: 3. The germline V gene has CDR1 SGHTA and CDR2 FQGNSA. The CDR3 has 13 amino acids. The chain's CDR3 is CASSLGTGSEQYF. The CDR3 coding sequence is TGTGCCAGCAGCTTAGGGACAGGTAGCGAGCAGTACTTC.

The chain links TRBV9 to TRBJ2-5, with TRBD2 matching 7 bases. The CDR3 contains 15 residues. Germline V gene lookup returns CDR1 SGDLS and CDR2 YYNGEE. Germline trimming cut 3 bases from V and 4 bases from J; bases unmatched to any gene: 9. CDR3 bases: TGTGCCAGCAGCGGCCGAACTAGCGCTGCAGAGACCCAGTACTTC. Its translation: CASSGRTSAAETQYF.

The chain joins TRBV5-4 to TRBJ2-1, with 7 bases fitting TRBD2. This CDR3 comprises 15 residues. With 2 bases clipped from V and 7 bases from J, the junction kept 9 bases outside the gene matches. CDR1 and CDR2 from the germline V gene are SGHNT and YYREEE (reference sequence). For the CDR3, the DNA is TGTGCCAGCAGCTTTTTGGGAGGGAAAGGTAATGAGCAGTTCTTC. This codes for CASSFLGGKGNEQFF.

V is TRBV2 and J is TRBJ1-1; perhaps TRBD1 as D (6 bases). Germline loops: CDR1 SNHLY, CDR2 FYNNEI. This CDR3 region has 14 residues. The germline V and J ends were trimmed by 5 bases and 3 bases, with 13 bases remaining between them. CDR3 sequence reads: CASSTTGLHTEAFF. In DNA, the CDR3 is TGTGCCAGCAGTACTACAGGGCTGCACACTGAAGCTTTCTTT.

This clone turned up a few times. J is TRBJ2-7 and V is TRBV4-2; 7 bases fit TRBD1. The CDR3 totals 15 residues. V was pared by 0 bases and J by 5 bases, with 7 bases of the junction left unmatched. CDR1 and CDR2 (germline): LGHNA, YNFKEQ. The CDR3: CASSQEWTGTHEQYF. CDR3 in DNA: TGTGCCAGCAGCCAAGAATGGACAGGTACGCACGAGCAGTACTTC.

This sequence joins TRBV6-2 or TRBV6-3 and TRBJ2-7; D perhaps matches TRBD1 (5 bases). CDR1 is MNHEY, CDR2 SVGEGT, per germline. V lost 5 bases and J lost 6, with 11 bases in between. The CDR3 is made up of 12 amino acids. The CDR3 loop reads CASSRGLGEQYF. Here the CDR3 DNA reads TGTGCCAGCAGTAGGGGTTTGGGCGAGCAGTACTTC.

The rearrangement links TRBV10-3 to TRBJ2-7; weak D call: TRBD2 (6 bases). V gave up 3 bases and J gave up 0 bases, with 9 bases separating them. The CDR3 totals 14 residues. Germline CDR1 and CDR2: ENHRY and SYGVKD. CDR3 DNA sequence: TGTGCCATCAGTGACAGTAGCGGCTCCTACGAGCAGTACTTC. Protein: CAISDSSGSYEQYF.

CDR3 sequence reads: CASSPFKTGGPNYGYTF. The CDR3 DNA reads TGTGCCAGCTCACCGTTTAAAACAGGGGGCCCTAACTATGGCTACACCTTC. This rearrangement joins TRBV18 to TRBJ1-2; 9 nucleotides agree with TRBD1. The CDR3 consists of 17 residues. The V segment lost 3 bases and the J segment 0 bases; nucleotides outside the gene matches: 8. CDR1 KGHSH and CDR2 LQKENI come from the germline V gene.

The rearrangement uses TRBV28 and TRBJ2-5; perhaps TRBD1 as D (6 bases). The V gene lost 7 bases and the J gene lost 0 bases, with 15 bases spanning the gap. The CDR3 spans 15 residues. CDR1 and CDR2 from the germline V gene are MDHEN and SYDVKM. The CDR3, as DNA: TGTGCCAGCACCCCAAGAGGACAGAACCAAGAGACCCAGTACTTC. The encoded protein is CASTPRGQNQETQYF.

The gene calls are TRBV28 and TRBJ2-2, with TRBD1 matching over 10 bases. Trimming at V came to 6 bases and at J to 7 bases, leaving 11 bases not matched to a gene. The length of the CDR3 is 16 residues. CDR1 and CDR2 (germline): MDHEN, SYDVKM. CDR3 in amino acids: CASSVPDRGRGGELFF. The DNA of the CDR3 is TGTGCCAGCAGCGTACCCGACAGGGGGCGAGGCGGGGAGCTGTTTTTT.

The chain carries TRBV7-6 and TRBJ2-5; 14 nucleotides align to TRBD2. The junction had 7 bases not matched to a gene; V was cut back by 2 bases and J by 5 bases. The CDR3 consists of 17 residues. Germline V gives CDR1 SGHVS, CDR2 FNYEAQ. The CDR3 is CASSLTGLAGARETQYF. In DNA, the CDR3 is TGTGCCAGCAGCTTAACGGGACTAGCGGGAGCTCGGGAGACCCAGTACTTC. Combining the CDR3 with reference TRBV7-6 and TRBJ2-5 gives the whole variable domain GAGVSQSPRYKVTKRGQDVALRCDPISGHVSLYWYRQALGQGPEFLTYFNYEAQQDKSGLPNDRFSAERPEGSISTLTIQRTEQRDSAMYRCASSLTGLAGARETQYFGPGTRLLVL.

The CDR3 DNA reads as TGTGCCAGCAGCCAAGCAGCTAGCTCCTACAATGAGCAGTTCTTC. This encodes CASSQAASSYNEQFF. This chain uses TRBV14 with TRBJ2-1; no reliable D call. The CDR3 consists of 15 residues. The V end was cut by 1 base, the J end by 0 bases, with 7 bases between. Germline CDR1 SGHDN, CDR2 FVKESK.

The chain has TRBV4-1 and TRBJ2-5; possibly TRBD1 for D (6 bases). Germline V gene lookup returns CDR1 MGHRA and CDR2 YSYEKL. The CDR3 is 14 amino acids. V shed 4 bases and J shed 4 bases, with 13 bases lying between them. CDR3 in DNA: TGCGCCAGCAGCCTCCTACAGGGTCTAGAGACCCAGTACTTC. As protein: CASSLLQGLETQYF.

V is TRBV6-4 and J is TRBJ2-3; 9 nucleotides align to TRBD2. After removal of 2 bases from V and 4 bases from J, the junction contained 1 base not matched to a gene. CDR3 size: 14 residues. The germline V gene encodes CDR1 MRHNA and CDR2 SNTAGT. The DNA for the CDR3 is TGTGCCAGCAGTGACGCGGGAGGGCCAGATACGCAGTATTTT. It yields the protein CASSDAGGPDTQYF.

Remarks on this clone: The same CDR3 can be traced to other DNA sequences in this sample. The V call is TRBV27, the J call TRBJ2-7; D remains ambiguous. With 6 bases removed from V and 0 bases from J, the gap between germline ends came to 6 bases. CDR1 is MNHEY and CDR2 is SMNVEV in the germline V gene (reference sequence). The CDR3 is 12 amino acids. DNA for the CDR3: TGTGCCAGCAGCCCGAGCTCCTACGAGCAGTACTTC. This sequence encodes CASSPSSYEQYF.

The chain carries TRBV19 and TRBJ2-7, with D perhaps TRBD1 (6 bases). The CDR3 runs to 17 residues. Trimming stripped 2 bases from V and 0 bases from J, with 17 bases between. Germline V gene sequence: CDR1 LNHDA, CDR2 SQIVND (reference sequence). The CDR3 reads CASSIYGVGQISYEQYF. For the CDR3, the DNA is TGTGCCAGTAGTATATATGGGGTTGGACAGATCTCCTACGAGCAGTACTTC.

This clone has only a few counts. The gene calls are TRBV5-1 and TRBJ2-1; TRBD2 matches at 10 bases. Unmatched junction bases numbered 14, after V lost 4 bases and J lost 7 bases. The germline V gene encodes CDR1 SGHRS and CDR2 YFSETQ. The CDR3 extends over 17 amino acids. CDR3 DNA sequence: TGCGCCAGCAGCAATGGAGTTCTAGCGGGAGTGAGTAATGAGCAGTTCTTC. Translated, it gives CASSNGVLAGVSNEQFF.